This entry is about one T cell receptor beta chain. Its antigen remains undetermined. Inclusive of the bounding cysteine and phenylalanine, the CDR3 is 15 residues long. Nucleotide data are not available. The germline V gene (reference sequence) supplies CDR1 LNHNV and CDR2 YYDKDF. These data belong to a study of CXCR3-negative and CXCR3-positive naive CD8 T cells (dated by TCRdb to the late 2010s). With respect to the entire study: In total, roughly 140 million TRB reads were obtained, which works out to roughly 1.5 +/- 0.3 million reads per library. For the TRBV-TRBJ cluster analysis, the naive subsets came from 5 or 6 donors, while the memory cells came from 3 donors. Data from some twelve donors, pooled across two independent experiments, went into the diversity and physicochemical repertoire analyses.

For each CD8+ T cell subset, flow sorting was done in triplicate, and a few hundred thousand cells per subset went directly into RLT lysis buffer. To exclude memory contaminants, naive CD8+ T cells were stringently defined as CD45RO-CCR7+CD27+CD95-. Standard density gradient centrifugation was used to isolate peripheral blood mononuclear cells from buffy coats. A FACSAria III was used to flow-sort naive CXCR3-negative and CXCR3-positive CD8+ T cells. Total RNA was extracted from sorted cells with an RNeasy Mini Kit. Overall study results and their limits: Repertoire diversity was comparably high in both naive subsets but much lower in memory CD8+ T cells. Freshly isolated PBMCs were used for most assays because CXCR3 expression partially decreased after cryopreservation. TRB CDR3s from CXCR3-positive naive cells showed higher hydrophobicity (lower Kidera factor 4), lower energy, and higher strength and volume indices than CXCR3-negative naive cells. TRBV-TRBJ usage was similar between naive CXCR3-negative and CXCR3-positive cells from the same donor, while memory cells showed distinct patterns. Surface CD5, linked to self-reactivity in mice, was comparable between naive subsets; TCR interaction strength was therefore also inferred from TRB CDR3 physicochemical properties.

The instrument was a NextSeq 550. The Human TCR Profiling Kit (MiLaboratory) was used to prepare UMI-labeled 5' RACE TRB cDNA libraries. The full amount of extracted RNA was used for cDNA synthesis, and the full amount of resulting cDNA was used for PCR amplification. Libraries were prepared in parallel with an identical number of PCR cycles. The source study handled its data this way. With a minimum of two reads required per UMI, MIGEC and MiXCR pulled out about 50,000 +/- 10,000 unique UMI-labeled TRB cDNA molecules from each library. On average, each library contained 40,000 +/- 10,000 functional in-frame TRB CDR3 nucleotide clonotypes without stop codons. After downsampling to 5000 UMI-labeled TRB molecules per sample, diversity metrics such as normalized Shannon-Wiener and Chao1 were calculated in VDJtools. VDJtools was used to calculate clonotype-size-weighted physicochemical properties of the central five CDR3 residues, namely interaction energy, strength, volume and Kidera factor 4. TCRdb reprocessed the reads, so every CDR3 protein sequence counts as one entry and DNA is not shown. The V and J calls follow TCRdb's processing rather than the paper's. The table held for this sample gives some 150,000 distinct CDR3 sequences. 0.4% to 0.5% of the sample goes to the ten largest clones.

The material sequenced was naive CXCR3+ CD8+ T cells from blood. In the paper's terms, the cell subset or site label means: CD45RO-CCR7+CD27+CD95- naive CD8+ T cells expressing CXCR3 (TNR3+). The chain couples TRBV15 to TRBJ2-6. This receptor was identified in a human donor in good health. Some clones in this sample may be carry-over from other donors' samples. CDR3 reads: CATSRDNSGANVLTF.